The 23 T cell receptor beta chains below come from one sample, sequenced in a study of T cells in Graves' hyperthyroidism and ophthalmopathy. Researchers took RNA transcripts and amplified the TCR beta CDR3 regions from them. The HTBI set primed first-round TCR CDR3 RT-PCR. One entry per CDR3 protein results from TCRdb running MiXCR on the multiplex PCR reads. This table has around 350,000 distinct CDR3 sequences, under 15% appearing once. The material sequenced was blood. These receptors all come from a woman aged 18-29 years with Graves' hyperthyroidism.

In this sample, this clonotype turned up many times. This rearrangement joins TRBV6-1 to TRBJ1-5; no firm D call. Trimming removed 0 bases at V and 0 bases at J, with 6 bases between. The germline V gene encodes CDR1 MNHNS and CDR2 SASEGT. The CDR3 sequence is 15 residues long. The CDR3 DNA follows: TGTGCCAGCAGTGAAGCGGCAGTTAGCAATCAGCCCCAGCATTTT. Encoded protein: CASSEAAVSNQPQHF.

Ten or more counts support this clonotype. CDR3 coding DNA: TGTGCCAGCAGCACACGACTAGCGGGAGGGGCAGATACGCAGTATTTT. Its protein is CASSTRLAGGADTQYF. The chain recombines TRBV5-4 with TRBJ2-3; the match to TRBD2 covers 14 bases. CDR1 and CDR2 from the germline V gene are SGHNT and YYREEE (reference sequence). The CDR3 covers 16 residues. Losses at the gene ends were 4 bases for V and 4 bases for J; bases not matched to a gene: 5.

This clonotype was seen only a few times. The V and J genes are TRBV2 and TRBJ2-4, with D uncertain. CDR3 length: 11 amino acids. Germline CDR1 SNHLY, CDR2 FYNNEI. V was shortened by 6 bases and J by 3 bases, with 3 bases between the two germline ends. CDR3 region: CASRVKNIQYF. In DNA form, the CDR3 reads TGTGCCAGCAGGGTCAAAAACATTCAGTACTTC. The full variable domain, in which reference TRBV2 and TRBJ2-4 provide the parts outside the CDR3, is EPEVTQTPSHQVTQMGQEVILRCVPISNHLYFYWYRQILGQKVEFLVSFYNNEISEKSEIFDDQFSVERPDGSNFTLKIRSTKLEDSAMYFCASRVKNIQYFGAGTRLSVL.

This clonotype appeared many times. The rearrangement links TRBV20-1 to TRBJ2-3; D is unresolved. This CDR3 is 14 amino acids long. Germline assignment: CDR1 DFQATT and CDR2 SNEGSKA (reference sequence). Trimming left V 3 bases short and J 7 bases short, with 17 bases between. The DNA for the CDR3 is TGCAGTGCTAGTCTCGGGCTCCTGGCCAATACGCAGTATTTT. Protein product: CSASLGLLANTQYF.

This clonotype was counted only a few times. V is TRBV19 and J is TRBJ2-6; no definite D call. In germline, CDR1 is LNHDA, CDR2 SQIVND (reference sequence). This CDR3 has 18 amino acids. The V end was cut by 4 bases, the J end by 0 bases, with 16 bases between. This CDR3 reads CASSKGLSLRSGANVLTF. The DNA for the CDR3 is TGTGCCAGTAGTAAGGGCCTCTCCCTCCGCTCTGGGGCCAACGTCCTGACTTTC.

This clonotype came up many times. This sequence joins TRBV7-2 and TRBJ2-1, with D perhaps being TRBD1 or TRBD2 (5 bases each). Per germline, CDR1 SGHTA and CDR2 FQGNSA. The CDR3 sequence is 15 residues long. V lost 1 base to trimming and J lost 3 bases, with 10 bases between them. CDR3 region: CASSLGGTGYNEQFF. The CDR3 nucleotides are TGTGCCAGCAGCTTAGGGGGGACCGGCTACAATGAGCAGTTCTTC.

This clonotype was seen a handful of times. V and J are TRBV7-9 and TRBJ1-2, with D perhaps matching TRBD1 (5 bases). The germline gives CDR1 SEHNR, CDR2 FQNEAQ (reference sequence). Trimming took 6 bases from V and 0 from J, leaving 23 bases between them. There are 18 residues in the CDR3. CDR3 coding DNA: TGTGCCAGCAGTTCCGGGACCCGTACTTGGACTACTAACTATGGCTACACCTTC. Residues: CASSSGTRTWTTNYGYTF.

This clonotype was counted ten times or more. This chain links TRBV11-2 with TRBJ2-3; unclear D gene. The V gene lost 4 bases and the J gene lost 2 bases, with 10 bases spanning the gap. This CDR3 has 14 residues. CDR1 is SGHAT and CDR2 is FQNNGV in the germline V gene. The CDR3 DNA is TGTGCCAGCAGCTCGACGGGCCCCACAGATACGCAGTATTTT. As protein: CASSSTGPTDTQYF.

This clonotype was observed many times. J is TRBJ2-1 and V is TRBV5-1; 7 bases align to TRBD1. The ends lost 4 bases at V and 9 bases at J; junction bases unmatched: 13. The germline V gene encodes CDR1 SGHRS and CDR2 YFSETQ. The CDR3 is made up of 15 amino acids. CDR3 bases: TGCGCCAGCAGCCCTGATGGGACAGCTTGGGGTGAGCAGTTCTTC. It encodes CASSPDGTAWGEQFF.

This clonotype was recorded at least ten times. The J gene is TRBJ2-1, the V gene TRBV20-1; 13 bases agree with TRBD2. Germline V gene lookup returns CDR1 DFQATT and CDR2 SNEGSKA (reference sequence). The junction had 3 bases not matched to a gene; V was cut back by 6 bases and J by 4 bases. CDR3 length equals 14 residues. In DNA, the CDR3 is TGCAGTGCGGTACTAGCGGGGGGGTACAATGAGCAGTTCTTC. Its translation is CSAVLAGGYNEQFF.

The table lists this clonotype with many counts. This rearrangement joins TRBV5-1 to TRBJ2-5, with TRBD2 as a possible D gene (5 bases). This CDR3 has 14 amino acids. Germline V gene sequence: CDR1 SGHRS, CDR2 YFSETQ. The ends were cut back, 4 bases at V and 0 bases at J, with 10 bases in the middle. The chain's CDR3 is CASSPHGDQETQYF. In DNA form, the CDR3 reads TGCGCCAGCAGCCCTCACGGGGACCAAGAGACCCAGTACTTC.

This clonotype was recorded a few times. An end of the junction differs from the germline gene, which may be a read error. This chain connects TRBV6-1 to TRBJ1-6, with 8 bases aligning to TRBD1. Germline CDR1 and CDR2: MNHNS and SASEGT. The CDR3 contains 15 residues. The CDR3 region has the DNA TGTGCCAGCAGTGAAGCACAGGGGGATAATTCACCCTTCCACTTT. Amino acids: CASSEAQGDNSPFHF.

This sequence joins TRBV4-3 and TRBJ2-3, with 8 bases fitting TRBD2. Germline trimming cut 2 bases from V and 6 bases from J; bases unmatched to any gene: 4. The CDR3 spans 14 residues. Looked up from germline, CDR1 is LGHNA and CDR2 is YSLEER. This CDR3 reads CASSQIRTSDTQYF. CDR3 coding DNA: TGCGCCAGCAGCCAAATCAGGACTAGCGATACGCAGTATTTT.

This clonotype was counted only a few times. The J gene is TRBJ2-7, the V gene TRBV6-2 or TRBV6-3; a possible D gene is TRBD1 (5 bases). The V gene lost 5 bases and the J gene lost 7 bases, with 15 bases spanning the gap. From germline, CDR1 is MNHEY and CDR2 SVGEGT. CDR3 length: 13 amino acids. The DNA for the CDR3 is TGTGCCAGCAGTAACACAGGACCACGGGAGCAGTACTTC. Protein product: CASSNTGPREQYF.

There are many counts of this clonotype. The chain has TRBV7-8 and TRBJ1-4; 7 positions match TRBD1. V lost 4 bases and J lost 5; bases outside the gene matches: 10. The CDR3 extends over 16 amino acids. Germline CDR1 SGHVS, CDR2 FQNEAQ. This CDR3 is CASSYYVGTANEKLFF. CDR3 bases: TGTGCCAGCAGCTACTATGTTGGGACAGCAAATGAAAAACTGTTTTTT.

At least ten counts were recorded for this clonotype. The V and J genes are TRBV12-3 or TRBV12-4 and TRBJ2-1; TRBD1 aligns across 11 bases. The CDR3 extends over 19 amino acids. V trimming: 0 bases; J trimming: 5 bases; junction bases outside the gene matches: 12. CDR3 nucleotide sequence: TGTGCCAGCAGTTTAGCGCTGGGGACAGGGGGGGGTATGAACAATGAGCAGTTCTTC. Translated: CASSLALGTGGGMNNEQFF.

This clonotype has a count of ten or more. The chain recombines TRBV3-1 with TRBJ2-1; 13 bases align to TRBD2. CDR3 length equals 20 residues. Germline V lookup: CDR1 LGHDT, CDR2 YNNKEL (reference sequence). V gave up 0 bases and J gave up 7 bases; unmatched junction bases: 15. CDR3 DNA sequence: TGTGCCAGCAGCCAAGACGGGACTAGCGGGAAGGGGGGATACAGGAATGAGCAGTTCTTC. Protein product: CASSQDGTSGKGGYRNEQFF.

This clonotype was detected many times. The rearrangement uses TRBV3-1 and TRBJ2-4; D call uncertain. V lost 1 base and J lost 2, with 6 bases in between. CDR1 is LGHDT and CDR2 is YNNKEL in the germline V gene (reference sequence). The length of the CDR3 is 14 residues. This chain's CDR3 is CASSQGGTKNIQYF. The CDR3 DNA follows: TGTGCCAGCAGCCAAGGCGGCACCAAAAACATTCAGTACTTC.

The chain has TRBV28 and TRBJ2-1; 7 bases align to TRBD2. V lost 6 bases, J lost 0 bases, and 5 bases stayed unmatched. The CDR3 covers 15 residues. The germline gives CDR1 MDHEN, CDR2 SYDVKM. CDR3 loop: CASSRTRGSYNEQFF. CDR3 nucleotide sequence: TGTGCCAGCAGCCGGACTAGGGGCTCCTACAATGAGCAGTTCTTC.

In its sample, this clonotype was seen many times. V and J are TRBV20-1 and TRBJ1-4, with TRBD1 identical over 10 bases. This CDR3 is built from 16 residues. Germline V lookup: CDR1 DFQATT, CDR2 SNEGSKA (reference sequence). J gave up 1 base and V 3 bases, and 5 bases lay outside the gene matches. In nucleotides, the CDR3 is TGCAGTGCTAGGGAGGGACAGGGGAGAACTAATGAAAAACTGTTTTTT. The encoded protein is CSAREGQGRTNEKLFF.

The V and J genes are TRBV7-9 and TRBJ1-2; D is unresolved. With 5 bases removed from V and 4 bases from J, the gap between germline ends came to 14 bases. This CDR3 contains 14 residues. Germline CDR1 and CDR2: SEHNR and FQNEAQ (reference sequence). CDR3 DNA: TGTGCCAGCAGCCCAAGTGGGGTCCCCTATGGCTACACCTTC. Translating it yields CASSPSGVPYGYTF.

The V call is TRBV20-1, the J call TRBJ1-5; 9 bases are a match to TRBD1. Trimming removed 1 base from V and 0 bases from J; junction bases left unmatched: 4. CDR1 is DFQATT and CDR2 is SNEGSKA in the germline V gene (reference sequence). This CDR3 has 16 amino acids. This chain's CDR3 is CSARVGQGYSNQPQHF. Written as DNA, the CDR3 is TGCAGTGCTAGAGTTGGACAGGGGTATAGCAATCAGCCCCAGCATTTT.

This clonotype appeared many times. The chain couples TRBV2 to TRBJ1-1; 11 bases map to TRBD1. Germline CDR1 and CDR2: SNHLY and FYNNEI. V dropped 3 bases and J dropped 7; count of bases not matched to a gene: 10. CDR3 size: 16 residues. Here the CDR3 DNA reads TGTGCCAGCAGTGACGACCGGGGACAGGGGGGGCTTGAAGCTTTCTTT. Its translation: CASSDDRGQGGLEAFF.